One TCR beta chain is described in this entry. Its specificity is not known. Here immunoSEQ multiplex PCR was the method, and the copy in TCRdb shows in-frame clones only, minus some. The sample records under 130,000 clones, approximately 92% being singletons. The data belong to a study of T cell responses to AZD1222 COVID-19 vaccine. Whole-study context: Investigators merged groups given second doses at roughly 4 or roughly 12 weeks. The study, taken as a whole, reports: Recipients of two AZD1222 doses showed rising Spike-specific TCR breadth and depth. Repertoires were obtained only post-peak T cell response. Only 5 or 6 individuals given AZD1222 were seropositive at baseline.

Germline V gene data show CDR1 as SGDLS and CDR2 as YYNGEE. V lost 0 bases and J 3 bases, leaving 12 bases between the germline ends. The CDR3 totals 15 residues. The TCR sequence derives from an adult in good health. The sequences come from peripheral blood, collected on day 0 of AZD1222 vaccination. The genes are TRBV9 and TRBJ1-1, with D perhaps TRBD1 (6 bases). The CDR3 DNA is TGTGCCAGCAGCGTAGGGGTGGCAGGGGACACTGAAGCTTTCTTT. It encodes CASSVGVAGDTEAFF.